Listed below are T cell receptor beta chains from one sample, sequenced in a study of T cell responses to AZD1222 COVID-19 vaccine. Data came from immunoSEQ multiplex PCR; TCRdb stores just in-frame clones and leaves some out. The table lists 150,000 to 200,000 clones, approximately 92% of them singletons. Sequenced here: peripheral blood, sampled on day 0 of AZD1222 vaccination. Every receptor here comes from an adult in good health. Each CDR3 is given with its conserved first and last residue. Each record gives: V gene, J gene, CDR3 protein.

>TRBV6-1|TRBJ1-2
CASSEEQSQSYGYTF
>TRBV5-1|TRBJ2-7
CASTPGHTSYEQYF
>TRBV19|TRBJ2-7
CASSTSQNYEQYF
>TRBV4-3|TRBJ1-1
CASSQVAGSDTAFF
>TRBV19|TRBJ1-5
CASSMGQSGSNQPQHF
>TRBV5-6|TRBJ1-5
CASSFGVGQPQHF
>TRBV30|TRBJ2-5
CAWSESVETQYF
>TRBV5-6|TRBJ1-2
CASSLGQRYGYTF
>TRBV9|TRBJ1-5
CASSVGAGQPQHF
>TRBV28|TRBJ1-4
CASSGGANEKLFF
>TRBV6-5|TRBJ1-2
CASRVTGDWFYGYTF
>TRBV9|TRBJ2-7
CASSVERKVLCEQYF
>TRBV6-5|TRBJ2-7
CASSYGTGGYEQYF
>TRBV7-9|TRBJ1-6
CASSPNLGLWAPLHF
>TRBV18|TRBJ1-5
CASSPGARDQPQHF
>TRBV3-1/TRBV3-2|TRBJ2-5
CASSQGGTGTQYF
>TRBV11-2|TRBJ2-2
CASSPRGGNTGELFF
>TRBV4-2|TRBJ2-5
CASSQSHLGETQYF
>TRBV14|TRBJ1-2
CASSQHPRGPLGVYGYTF
>TRBV15|TRBJ1-1
CATSRDGQGGEGTEAFF
>TRBV7-9|TRBJ2-1
CASSPRPMTGSNEQFF
>TRBV2|TRBJ1-6
CASRRGATNSPLHF
>TRBV2|TRBJ1-5
CASSAQGGDQPQHF
>TRBV6-5|TRBJ2-7
CASSYRGGEQYF
>TRBV7-2|TRBJ1-2
CASSLAEGSGYTF
>TRBV6-5|TRBJ1-1
CASRVTAGVNTEAFF
>TRBV20-1|TRBJ2-1
CSAPDPHQFF
>TRBV6-5|TRBJ2-7
CASIKAGSYEQYF
>TRBV20-1|TRBJ2-3
CSAIWGDTQYF
>TRBV5-3|TRBJ2-3
CARSVPGHLIFSTDTQYF
>TRBV2|TRBJ2-7
CASSVDSKAYEQYF
>TRBV19|TRBJ2-1
CASSIYMATLSYNEQFF
>TRBV4-1|TRBJ2-3
CASSQGLDTDTQYF
>TRBV19|TRBJ1-1
CASSPQGYTEAFF
>TRBV19|TRBJ1-4
CASSMRQGAGKLFF
>TRBV7-2|TRBJ1-4
CASSPSGTGGEKLFF
>TRBV9|TRBJ1-2
CASSDTGQGAYGYTF
>TRBV19|TRBJ2-1
CASSAASASYNEQFF
>TRBV6-5|TRBJ1-1
CASSYPPGPGTEAFF